A selection of T cell receptor beta chains follows, all from one sample in a study of blood T cell repertoires in COVID-19. Repertoires were generated with immunoSEQ multiplex PCR, while TCRdb's copy carries only in-frame clones and drops some. This sample has 87,000 or so clones; around 81% occur once, and the top ten carry about 2%. The sequenced sample consisted of peripheral blood. Receptors originate from a woman aged 70 to 79 with acute or convalescent COVID-19. CDR3s include the opening cysteine and the closing phenylalanine or tryptophan.

V gene,J gene,CDR3 protein
TRBV12-3/TRBV12-4,TRBJ2-7,CASSGLPVEQYF
TRBV2,TRBJ1-5,CASSEGPVDSNQPQHF
TRBV4-1,TRBJ1-5,CASSQEGGQYNQPQHF
TRBV29-1,TRBJ1-2,CSSYSGTGGNSEGYTF
TRBV28,TRBJ1-1,CASSSVGRGEGNTEAFF
TRBV6-5,TRBJ2-7,CASISHREHEQYF
TRBV15,TRBJ2-3,CATSSRGTSGGTFTDTQYF
TRBV11-3,TRBJ1-2,CASSPTRGGYTF
TRBV5-4,TRBJ2-5,CASSAGGSGEETQYF
TRBV11-2,TRBJ2-5,CASSLQETQYF
TRBV6-5,TRBJ1-2,CASSWDSKIYGYTF